In this sample, the clone carrying this T cell receptor (beta chain) turned up many times. The starting material, 2 million PBMCs stored at -80 C, gave rise to the unsorted libraries. TCRdb redid the calling of the 5' RACE reads with MiXCR, one entry per CDR3 protein. The repertoire consists of 26,000 or so distinct CDR3 sequences, with 6.6% occurring once and the leading ten covering roughly 10%. This sample was included in a study of neurological immune-mediated disorders. Germline-derived CDR1 and CDR2 are SGHRS and YFSETQ. The CDR3 totals 14 residues. Trimming cost V 4 bases and J 0 bases, with 10 bases left between them.

V and J are TRBV5-1 and TRBJ1-1; D may be TRBD1 (5 bases). This TCR was recovered from a woman aged 45-65 years in good health. The sample consisted of PBMCs. This chain's CDR3 is CASSVGHMNTEAFF. The CDR3 region has the DNA TGCGCCAGCAGCGTAGGACATATGAACACTGAAGCTTTCTTT.